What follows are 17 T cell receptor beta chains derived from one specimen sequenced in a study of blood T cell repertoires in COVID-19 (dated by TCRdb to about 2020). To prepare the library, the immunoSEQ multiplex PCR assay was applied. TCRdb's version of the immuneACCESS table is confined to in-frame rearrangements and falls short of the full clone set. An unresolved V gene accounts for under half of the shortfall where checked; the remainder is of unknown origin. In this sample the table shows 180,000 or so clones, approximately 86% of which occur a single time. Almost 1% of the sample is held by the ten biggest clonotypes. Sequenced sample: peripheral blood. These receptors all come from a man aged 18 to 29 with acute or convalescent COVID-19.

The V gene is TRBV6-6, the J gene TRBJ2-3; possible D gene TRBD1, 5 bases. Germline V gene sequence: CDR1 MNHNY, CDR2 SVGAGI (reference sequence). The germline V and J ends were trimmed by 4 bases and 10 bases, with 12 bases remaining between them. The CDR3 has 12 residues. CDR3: CASSSQGFAQYF. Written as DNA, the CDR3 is TGTGCCAGCAGTTCCCAGGGATTCGCGCAGTATTTT.

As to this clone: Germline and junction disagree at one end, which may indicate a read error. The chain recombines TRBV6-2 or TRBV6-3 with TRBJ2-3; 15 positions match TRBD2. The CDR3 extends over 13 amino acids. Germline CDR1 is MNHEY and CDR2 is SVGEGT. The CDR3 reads CASSYPGTSGRIF. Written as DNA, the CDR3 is TGTGCCAGCAGTTACCCAGGGACTAGCGGGAGGATTTTT.

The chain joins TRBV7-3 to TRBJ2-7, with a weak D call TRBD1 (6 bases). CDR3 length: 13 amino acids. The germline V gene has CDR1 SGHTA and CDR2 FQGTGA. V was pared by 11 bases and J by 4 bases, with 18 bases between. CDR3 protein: CAAPGTKLYEQYF. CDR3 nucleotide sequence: TGTGCCGCGCCCGGGACAAAGCTTTACGAGCAGTACTTC.

CDR3 in DNA: TGTGCCAGCACCCATAGCGCCTTAGCCAAAAACATTCAGTACTTC. This codes for CASTHSALAKNIQYF. The chain joins TRBV4-2 to TRBJ2-4, with TRBD2 as a possible D gene (5 bases). The CDR3 is 15 residues long. Trimming took off 7 bases at V and 0 bases at J, with 13 bases between the two ends. Germline CDR1 reads LGHNA; CDR2 reads YNFKEQ.

The CDR3 spells CASSESRRGYEQYF. For the CDR3, the DNA is TGTGCCAGCAGTGAATCCCGCAGGGGCTACGAGCAGTACTTC. The chain carries TRBV25-1 and TRBJ2-7; D might be TRBD1 (6 bases). The germline V and J ends were trimmed by 1 base and 3 bases, with 10 bases remaining between them. From germline, CDR1 is MGHDK and CDR2 SYGVNS. CDR3 length equals 14 residues.

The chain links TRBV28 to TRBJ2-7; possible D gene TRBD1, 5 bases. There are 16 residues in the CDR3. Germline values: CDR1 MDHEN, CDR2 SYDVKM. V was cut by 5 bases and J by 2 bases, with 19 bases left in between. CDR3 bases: TGTGCCAGCAGTCCTGGGGCCAGAGACAGCGCCTACGAGCAGTACGTC. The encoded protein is CASSPGARDSAYEQYV.

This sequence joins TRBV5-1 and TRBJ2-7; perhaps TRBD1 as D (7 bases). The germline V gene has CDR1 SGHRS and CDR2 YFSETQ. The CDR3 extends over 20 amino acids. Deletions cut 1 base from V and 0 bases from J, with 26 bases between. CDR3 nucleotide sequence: TGCGCCAGCAGCTTGAGGTACAGGGGTGGGACTTACGTCCGCTCCTACGAGCAGTACGTC. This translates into CASSLRYRGGTYVRSYEQYV.

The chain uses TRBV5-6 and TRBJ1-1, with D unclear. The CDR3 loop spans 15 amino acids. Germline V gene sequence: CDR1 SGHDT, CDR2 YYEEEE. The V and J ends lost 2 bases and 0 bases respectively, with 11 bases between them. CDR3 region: CASSFNTPMNTEAFF. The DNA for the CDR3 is TGTGCCAGCAGCTTTAATACACCCATGAACACTGAAGCTTTCTTT.

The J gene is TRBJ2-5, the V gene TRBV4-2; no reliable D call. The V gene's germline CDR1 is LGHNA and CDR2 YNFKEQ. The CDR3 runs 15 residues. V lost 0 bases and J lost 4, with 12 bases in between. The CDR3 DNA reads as TGTGCCAGCAGCCAAGATCCAAGGATAGCAGAGACCCAGTACTTC. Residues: CASSQDPRIAETQYF.

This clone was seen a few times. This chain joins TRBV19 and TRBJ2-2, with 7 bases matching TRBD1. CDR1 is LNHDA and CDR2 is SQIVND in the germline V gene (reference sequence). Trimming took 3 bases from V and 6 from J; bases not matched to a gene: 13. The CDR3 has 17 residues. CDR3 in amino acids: CASSIGPTGMLPGELFF. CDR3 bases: TGTGCCAGTAGTATTGGTCCGACAGGGATGTTGCCCGGGGAGCTGTTTTTT.

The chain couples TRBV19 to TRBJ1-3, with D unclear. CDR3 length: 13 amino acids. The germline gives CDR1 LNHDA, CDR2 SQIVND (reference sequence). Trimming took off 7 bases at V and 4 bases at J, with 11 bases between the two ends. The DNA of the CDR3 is TGTGCCAGTAAGGACGGAGGGGGAAACACCATATATTTT. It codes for CASKDGGGNTIYF.

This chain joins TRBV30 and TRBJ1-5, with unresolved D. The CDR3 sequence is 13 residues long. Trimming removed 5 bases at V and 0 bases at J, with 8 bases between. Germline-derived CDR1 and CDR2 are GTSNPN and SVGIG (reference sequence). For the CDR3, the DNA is TGTGCCTGGGCGGTTAATAGCAATCAGCCCCAGCATTTT. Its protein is CAWAVNSNQPQHF.

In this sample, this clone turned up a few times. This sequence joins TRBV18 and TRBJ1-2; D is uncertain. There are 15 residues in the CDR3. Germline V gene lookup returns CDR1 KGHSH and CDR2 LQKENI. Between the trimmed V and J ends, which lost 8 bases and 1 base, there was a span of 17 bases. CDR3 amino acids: CASREARSYNYGYTF. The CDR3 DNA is TGTGCCAGCCGAGAGGCACGAAGTTATAACTATGGCTACACCTTC.

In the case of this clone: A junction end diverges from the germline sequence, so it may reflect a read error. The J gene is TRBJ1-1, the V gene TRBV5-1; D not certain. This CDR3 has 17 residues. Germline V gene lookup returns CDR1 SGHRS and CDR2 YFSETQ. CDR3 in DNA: TGCTCCAGCAGCTTAGGAATGGCTCGACTGGCGAACACTGAAGCTTTCTTT. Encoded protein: CSSSLGMARLANTEAFF.

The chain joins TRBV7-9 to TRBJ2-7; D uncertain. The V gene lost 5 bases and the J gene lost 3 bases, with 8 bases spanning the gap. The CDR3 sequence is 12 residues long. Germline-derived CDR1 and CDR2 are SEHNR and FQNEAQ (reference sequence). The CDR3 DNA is TGTGCCAGCAGCAGTCTAGACTACGAGCAGTACTTC. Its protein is CASSSLDYEQYF.

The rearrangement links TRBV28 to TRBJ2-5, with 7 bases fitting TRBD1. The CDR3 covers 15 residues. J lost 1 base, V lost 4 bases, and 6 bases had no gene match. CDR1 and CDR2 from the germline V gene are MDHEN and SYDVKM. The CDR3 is CASSSPGQSQETQYF. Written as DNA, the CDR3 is TGTGCCAGCAGTTCCCCGGGACAGTCCCAAGAGACCCAGTACTTC.

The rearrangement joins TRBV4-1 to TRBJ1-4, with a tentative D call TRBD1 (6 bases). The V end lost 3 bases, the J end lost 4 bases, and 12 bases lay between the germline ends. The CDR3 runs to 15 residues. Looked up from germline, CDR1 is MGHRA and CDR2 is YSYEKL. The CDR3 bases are TGCGCCAGCAGCCAGTTACAGGGTAATAATGAAAAACTGTTTTTT. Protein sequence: CASSQLQGNNEKLFF.